This T cell receptor beta chain was sequenced in a study of T cell repertoires in cytomegalovirus infection. TCRdb redid the calling of the reads with MiXCR, one entry per CDR3 protein. The data show around 330,000 distinct CDR3 sequences, around a sixth seen once. This receptor was obtained from a human donor in good health (CMV status not recorded). Some clones in this sample may be carry-over from other donors' samples. The sample taken for sequencing was PBMCs.

The CDR3 DNA reads TGTGCCAGCAGCTTGGATACCGAGCAGTACTTC. Protein product: CASSLDTEQYF. The V gene is TRBV5-4, the J gene TRBJ2-7; D unresolved. The CDR3 contains 11 residues. The germline V gene encodes CDR1 SGHNT and CDR2 YYREEE (reference sequence). V lost 0 bases to trimming and J lost 6 bases, with 4 bases between them.